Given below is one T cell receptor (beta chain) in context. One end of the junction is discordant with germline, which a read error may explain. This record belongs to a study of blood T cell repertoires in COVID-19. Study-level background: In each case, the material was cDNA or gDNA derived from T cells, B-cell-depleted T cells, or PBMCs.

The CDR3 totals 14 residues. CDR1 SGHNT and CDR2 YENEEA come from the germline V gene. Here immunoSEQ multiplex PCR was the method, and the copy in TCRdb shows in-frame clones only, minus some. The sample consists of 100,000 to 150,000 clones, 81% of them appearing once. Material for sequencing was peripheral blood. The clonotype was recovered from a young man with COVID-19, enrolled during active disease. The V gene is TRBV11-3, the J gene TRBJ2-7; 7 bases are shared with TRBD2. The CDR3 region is CASTLHSGSYEQYF. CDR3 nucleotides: TGTGCCAGCACCTTACATAGCGGGTCCTACGAGCAGTACTTC.